This is a list of T cell receptor beta chains from one sample in a study of T cell repertoires in aging, cancer and after chemotherapy. Using its own MiXCR run on the multiplex PCR reads, TCRdb lists one record per CDR3 protein. The sample holds over a thousand distinct CDR3 sequences, 29% seen once. Input material: blood. All receptors come from a human donor with a solid tumor. The CDR3 runs from the conserved cysteine through the conserved F or W. The D gene is left open where the match is weak. Size tells how often a clone was seen (once, few, many) or the class of an expanded clone, and some rows leave it out.

size	V	D	J	DNA	CDR3
-	TRBV20-1	-	TRBJ1-2	TGCAGTGCTAGGTTCGGCCCCAACTATGGCTACACCTTC	CSARFGPNYGYTF
-	TRBV4-1	TRBD2	TRBJ2-1	TGCGCCAGCAGCCCAATTGGACTAGCGGCTTACAGCGATGAGCAGTTCTTC	CASSPIGLAAYSDEQFF
large	TRBV30	-	TRBJ2-3	TGTGCCTGGAGTGCGAGTAGTGGGGCGGATACGCAGTATTTT	CAWSASSGADTQYF
few	TRBV30	-	TRBJ1-1	TGTGCCTGGAGAGAAAACAGCAGGAAAGCTTTCTTT	CAWRENSRKAFF
-	TRBV6-1	-	TRBJ1-3	TGTGCCAGCAGGCCATCCTCTGGAAACACCATATATTTT	CASRPSSGNTIYF
-	TRBV24-1	TRBD1	TRBJ2-3	TGTGCCACCAGGGGGATGACAGGGGTGGGCACAGATACGCAGTATTTT	CATRGMTGVGTDTQYF
-	TRBV19	-	TRBJ2-1	TGTGCCACCACCGGACATCAGGGCAATGAGCAGTTCTTC	CATTGHQGNEQFF
few	TRBV7-9	-	TRBJ1-1	TGTGCCAGCAGCCTCCATATGAACACTGAAGCTTTCTTT	CASSLHMNTEAFF
-	TRBV5-4	TRBD1	TRBJ2-6	TGTGCCAGCAGCTTGGGGGCAGGGGGCGCTTCTGGGGCCAACGTCCTGACTTTC	CASSLGAGGASGANVLTF
-	TRBV11-1	-	TRBJ2-1	TGTGCCAGCAGCCCACCGGGACCTTCCTACAATGAGCAGTTCTTC	CASSPPGPSYNEQFF
once	TRBV27	TRBD2	TRBJ2-3	TGTGCCAGCAGTTTGGGGAGCGGGGGGGGCCAAGATACGCAGTATTTT	CASSLGSGGGQDTQYF
large	TRBV30	TRBD1	TRBJ1-1	TGTGCCTGGAACAGGGGGCGGACTGAAGCTTTCTTT	CAWNRGRTEAFF
few	TRBV19	-	TRBJ2-3	TGTGCCAGCCCTCCGGGTACAGGAGGAAGGACAGATACGCAGTATTTT	CASPPGTGGRTDTQYF
large	TRBV30	TRBD1	TRBJ1-5	TGTGCCTGGAGTGAGGGGGCGGGAACTCAGCCCCAGCATTTT	CAWSEGAGTQPQHF
-	TRBV6-6	TRBD2	TRBJ2-2	TGTGCCAGCAGTTATTTCGCGGGAGAGTATCAGGCGGGCCCATACACCGGGGAGCTGTTTTTT	CASSYFAGEYQAGPYTGELFF
-	TRBV12-3/TRBV12-4	-	TRBJ1-5	TGTGCCAGCAGTTTAGCAGGGGCCAGGGGCAATCAGCCCCAGCATTTT	CASSLAGARGNQPQHF
large	TRBV30	TRBD1	TRBJ1-2	TGTGCCTGGAGCAGGGACAGCCTAAACTATGGCTACACCTTC	CAWSRDSLNYGYTF
large	TRBV6-5	-	TRBJ1-2	TGTGCCAGCAGTTACTCGGCAGAAACTAACTATGGCTACACCTTC	CASSYSAETNYGYTF
-	TRBV5-5	TRBD2	TRBJ2-1	TGTGCCAGCAGCTTGGGAGGGACTAGCGTCTACAATGAGCAGTTCTTC	CASSLGGTSVYNEQFF
large	TRBV6-5	TRBD1	TRBJ1-5	TGTGCCAGCAGGACAGGGGAACAGCCCCAGCATTTT	CASRTGEQPQHF
-	TRBV11-2	TRBD1	TRBJ1-4	TGTGCCAGCAGCTTTTCTTTGGGACAGGGGAATGAAAAACTGTTTTTT	CASSFSLGQGNEKLFF
-	TRBV7-9	TRBD1	TRBJ1-2	TGTGCCAGCAGCTCAGGGGGGACAGGGTATGGCTACACCTTC	CASSSGGTGYGYTF
-	TRBV7-9	-	TRBJ2-1	TGTGCCAGCAGCTCCGGGAGCCAGCTAGGCGATGAGCAGTTCTTC	CASSSGSQLGDEQFF
-	TRBV24-1	TRBD2	TRBJ2-1	TGTGCCACCAGTGAGGGAGGGGCAGGGCCCTACAATGAGCAGTTCTTC	CATSEGGAGPYNEQFF
few	TRBV20-1	-	TRBJ1-2	TGCAGTGCTTCCTGGCCAGGGGTTGTTAGTTATGGCTACACCTTC	CSASWPGVVSYGYTF
-	TRBV7-9	TRBD2	TRBJ2-7	TGTGCCAGCAGCTTAGGGGGGGGGAAGAGCTCCTACGAGCAGTACTTC	CASSLGGGKSSYEQYF
large	TRBV30	TRBD2	TRBJ2-1	TGTGCCTGGGGGAACCGGGGACTAGGGTACAATGAGCAGTTCTTC	CAWGNRGLGYNEQFF
large	TRBV6-5	-	TRBJ2-3	TGTGCCAGCAGTTACTCGCCAAGGGGTACAGATACGCAGTATTTT	CASSYSPRGTDTQYF
few	TRBV7-9	TRBD1	TRBJ2-3	TGTGCCAGCAGCTTAAGGCCCACAGGGGGCGGGACAGATACGCAGTATTTT	CASSLRPTGGGTDTQYF
large	TRBV29-1	-	TRBJ1-1	TGCAGCGTGAGCTTGGGGTTAGTGGACACTGAAGCTTTCTTT	CSVSLGLVDTEAFF
-	TRBV4-1	TRBD1	TRBJ1-2	TGCGCCAGCAGCCAAGATGTCCCGGACAGGGCGGATGGCTACACCTTC	CASSQDVPDRADGYTF
large	TRBV30	TRBD1	TRBJ2-7	TGTGCCTGGGAAGGGACAGGGATGTACGAGCAGTACTTC	CAWEGTGMYEQYF